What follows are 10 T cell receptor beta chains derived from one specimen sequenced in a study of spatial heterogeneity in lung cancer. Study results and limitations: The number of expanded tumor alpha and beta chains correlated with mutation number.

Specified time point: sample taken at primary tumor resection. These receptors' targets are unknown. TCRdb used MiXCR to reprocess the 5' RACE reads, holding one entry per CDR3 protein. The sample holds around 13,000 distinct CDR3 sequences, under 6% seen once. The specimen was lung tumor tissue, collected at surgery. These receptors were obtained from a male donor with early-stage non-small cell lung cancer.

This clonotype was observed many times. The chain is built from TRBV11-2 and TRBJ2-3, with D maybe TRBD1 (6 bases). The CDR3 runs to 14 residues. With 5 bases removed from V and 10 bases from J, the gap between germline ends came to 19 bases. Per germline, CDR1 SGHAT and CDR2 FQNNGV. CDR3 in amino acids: CASSPLSFGGAQYF. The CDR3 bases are TGTGCCAGCAGCCCGCTCAGTTTTGGGGGCGCGCAGTATTTT. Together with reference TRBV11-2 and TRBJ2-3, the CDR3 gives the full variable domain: EAGVAQSPRYKIIEKRQSVAFWCNPISGHATLYWYQQILGQGPKLLIQFQNNGVVDDSQLPKDRFSAERLKGVDSTLKIQPAKLEDSAVYLCASSPLSFGGAQYFGPGTRLTVL.

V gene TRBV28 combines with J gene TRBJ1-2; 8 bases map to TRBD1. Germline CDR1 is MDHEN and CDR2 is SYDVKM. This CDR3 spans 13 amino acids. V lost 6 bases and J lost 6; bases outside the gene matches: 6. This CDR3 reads CASSPQGVDGYTF. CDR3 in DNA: TGTGCCAGCAGCCCACAGGGGGTGGATGGCTACACCTTC.

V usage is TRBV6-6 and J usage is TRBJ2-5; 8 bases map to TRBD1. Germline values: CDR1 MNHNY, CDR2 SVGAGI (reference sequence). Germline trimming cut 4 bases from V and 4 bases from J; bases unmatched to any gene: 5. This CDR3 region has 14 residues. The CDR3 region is CASSSTGGLETQYF. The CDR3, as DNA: TGTGCCAGCAGTTCCACAGGGGGTCTAGAGACCCAGTACTTC.

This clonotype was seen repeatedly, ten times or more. CDR3 DNA sequence: TGTGCCAGCAGCAACGGGACTAGCAGGGTAGGAACCGGGGAGCTGTTTTTT. It specifies CASSNGTSRVGTGELFF. The chain has TRBV21-1 and TRBJ2-2; TRBD2, the table's D call, lacks a check against the DNA. TRBV21-1 is marked as a pseudogene. This CDR3 spans 17 amino acids.

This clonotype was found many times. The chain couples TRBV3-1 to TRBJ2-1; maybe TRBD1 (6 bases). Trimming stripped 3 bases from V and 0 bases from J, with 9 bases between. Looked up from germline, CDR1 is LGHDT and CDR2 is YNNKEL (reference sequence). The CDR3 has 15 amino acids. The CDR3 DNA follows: TGTGCCAGCAGCCAGCAAGGGGGCTCCTACAATGAGCAGTTCTTC. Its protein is CASSQQGGSYNEQFF.

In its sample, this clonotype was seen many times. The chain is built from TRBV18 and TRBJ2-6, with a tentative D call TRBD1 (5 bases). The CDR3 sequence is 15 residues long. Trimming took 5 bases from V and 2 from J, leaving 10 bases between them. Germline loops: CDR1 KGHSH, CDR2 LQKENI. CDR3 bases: TGTGCCAGCTCAGACAGCATCGCTGGGGCCAACGTCCTGACTTTC. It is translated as CASSDSIAGANVLTF.

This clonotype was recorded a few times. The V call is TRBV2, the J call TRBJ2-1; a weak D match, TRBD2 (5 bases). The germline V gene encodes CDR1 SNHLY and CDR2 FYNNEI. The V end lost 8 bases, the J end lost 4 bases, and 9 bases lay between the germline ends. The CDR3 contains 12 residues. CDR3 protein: CASGEPYNEQFF. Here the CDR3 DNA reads TGTGCCAGCGGGGAGCCTTACAATGAGCAGTTCTTC.

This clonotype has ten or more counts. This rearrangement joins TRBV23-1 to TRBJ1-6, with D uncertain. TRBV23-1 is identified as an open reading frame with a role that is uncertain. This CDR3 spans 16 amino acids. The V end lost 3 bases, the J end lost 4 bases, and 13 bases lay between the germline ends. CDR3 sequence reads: CASSHRQAGYNSPLHF. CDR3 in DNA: TGCGCCAGCAGTCACCGTCAGGCGGGGTATAATTCACCCCTCCACTTT.

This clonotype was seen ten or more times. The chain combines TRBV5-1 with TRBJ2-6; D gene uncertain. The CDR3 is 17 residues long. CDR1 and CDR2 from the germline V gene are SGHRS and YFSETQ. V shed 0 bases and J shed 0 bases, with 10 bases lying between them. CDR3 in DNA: TGCGCCAGCAGCTTGGTTTTTCTGGGCTCTGGGGCCAACGTCCTGACTTTC. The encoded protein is CASSLVFLGSGANVLTF.

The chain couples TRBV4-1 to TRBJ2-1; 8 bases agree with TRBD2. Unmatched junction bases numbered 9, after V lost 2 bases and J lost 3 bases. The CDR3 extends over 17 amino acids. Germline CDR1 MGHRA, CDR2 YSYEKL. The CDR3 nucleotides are TGCGCCAGCAGCCAAAGTGGGGGTAGCGGGAACTACAATGAGCAGTTCTTC. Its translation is CASSQSGGSGNYNEQFF.